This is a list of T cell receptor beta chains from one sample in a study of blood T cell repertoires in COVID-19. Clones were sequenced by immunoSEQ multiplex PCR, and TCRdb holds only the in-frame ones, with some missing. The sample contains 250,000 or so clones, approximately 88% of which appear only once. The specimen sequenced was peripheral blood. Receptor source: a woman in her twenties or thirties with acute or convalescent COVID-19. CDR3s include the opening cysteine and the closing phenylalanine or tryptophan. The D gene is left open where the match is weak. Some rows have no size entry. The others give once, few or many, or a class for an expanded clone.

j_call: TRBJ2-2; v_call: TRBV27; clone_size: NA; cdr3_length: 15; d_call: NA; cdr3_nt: TGTGCCAGCAGTGAGACTAGGTCGTGGGCCGGGGAGCTGTTTTTT; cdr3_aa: CASSETRSWAGELFF
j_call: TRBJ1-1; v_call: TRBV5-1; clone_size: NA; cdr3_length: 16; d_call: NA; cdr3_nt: TGCGCCAGCAGCCCCTGGGGAGGGACTATGAACACTGAAGCTTTCTTT; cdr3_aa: CASSPWGGTMNTEAFF
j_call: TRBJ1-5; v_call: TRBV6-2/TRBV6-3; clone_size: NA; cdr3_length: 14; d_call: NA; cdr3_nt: TGTGCCAGCACCCCGGGGGGTATTAGTCAGCCCCAGCATTTT; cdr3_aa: CASTPGGISQPQHF
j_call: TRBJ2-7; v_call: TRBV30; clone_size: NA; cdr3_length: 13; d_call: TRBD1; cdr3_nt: TGTGCCTGGAGTGAAGGACAGGGCTACGAGCAGTACTTC; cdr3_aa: CAWSEGQGYEQYF
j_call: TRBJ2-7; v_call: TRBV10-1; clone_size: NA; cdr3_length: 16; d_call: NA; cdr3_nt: TGCGCCAGCAGCGGCCCGCCAGGGAACAGGCCCTACGAGCAGTACTTC; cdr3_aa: CASSGPPGNRPYEQYF
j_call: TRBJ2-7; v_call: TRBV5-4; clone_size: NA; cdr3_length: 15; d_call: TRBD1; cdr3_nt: TGTGCCAGCAGCTACGGCTCCGGGACAGGTCTCGAGCAGTACTTC; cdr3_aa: CASSYGSGTGLEQYF
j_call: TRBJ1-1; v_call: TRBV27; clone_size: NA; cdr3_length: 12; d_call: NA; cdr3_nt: TGTGCCAGCAGTCGGAGGAACACTGAAGCTTTCTTT; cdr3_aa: CASSRRNTEAFF
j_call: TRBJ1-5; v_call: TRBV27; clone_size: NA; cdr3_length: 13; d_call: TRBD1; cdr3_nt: TGTGCCAGCAGTCGGACAGGGAATCAGCCCCAGCATTTT; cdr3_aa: CASSRTGNQPQHF
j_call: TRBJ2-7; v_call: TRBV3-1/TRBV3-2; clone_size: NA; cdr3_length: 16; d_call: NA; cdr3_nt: TGTGCCAGCAGCCATACCCTCGGGACTGGAACCTACGAGCAGTACTTC; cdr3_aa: CASSHTLGTGTYEQYF
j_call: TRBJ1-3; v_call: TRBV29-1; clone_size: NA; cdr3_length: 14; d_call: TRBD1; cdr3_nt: TGCAGCGTTGGACAGGGGGCGCCAGGAAACACCATATATTTT; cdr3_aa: CSVGQGAPGNTIYF
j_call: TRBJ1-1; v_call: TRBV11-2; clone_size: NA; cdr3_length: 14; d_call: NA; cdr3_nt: TGTGCCAGCGGGAGGACCCTTAAGAACACTGAAGCTTTCTTT; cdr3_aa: CASGRTLKNTEAFF
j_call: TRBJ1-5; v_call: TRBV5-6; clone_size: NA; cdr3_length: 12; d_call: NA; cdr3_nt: TGTGCCAGCAGCGCAGGGAATCAGCCCCAGCATTTT; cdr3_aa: CASSAGNQPQHF
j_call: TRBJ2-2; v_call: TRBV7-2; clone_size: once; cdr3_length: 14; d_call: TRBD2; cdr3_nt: TGTGCCAGCAGCTTACTAGCGGGAGCCGGGGAGCTGTTTTTT; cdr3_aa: CASSLLAGAGELFF
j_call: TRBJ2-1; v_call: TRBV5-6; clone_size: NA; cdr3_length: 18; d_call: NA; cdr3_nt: TGTGCCAGCAGCTTTGTGGGGGGGGCCCGTACAACCTACAATGAGCAGTTCTTC; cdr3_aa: CASSFVGGARTTYNEQFF
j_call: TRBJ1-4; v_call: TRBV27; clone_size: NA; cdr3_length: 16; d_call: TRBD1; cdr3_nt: TGTGCCAGCAGTACGGGACAGGGGGGAACTAATGAAAAACTGTTTTTT; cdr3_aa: CASSTGQGGTNEKLFF
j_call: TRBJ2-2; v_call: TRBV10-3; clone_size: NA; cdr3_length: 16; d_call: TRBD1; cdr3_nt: TGTGCCATCAGTGAGTCGACAGGGGCGAACACCGGGGAGCTGTTTTTT; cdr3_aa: CAISESTGANTGELFF
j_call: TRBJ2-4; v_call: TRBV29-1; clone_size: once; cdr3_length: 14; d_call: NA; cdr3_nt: TGCAGCGTTTCTCCCGGCGGGGTAGAAAACATTCAGTACTTC; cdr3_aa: CSVSPGGVENIQYF
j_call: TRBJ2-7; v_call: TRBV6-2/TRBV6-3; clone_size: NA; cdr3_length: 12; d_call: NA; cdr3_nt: TGTGCCAGCAGCCCTCAGAGGTACGAGCAGTACTTC; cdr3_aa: CASSPQRYEQYF
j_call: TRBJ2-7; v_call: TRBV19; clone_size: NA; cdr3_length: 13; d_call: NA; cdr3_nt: TGTGCCAGTAGTACGTACAGGGCTCGCGAGCAGTACTTC; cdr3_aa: CASSTYRAREQYF
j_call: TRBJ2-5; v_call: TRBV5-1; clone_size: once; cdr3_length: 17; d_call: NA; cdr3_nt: TGCGCCAGCAGCTCTCATGCCGTCGGGAGCGATGGGGAGACCCAGTACTTC; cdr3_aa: CASSSHAVGSDGETQYF
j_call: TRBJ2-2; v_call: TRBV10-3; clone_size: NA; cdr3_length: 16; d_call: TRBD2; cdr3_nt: TGTGCCATCAGTGTAGGCGGGAGTTCAAACACCGGGGAGCTGTTTTTT; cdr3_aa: CAISVGGSSNTGELFF
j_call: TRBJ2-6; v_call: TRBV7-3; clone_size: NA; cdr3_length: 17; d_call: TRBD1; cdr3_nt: TGTGCCAGCAGCAACAGGGGGCGAGGATCTGGGGCCAACGTCCTGACTTTC; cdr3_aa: CASSNRGRGSGANVLTF
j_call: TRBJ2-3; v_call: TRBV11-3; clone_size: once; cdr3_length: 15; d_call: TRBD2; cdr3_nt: TGTGCCAGCAGAAAAAGCGGGAGCAGGACAGATACGCAGTATTTT; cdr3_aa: CASRKSGSRTDTQYF
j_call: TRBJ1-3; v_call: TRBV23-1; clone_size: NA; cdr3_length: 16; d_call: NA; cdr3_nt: TGCGCCAGCAGTCAGCCCGGAGAGAGCTCTGGAAACACCATATATTTT; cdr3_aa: CASSQPGESSGNTIYF
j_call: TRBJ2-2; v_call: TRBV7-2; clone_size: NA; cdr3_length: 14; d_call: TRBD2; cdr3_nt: TGTGCCAGCAGTTCTAGCGGGATCGGTGGGGAGCTGTTTTTT; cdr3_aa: CASSSSGIGGELFF
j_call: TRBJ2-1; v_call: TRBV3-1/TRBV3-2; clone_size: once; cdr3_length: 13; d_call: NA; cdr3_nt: TGTGCCAGCAGCCAGAGACTAGTAGATGAGCAGTTCTTC; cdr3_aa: CASSQRLVDEQFF
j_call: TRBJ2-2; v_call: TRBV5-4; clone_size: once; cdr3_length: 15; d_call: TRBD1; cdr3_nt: TGTGCCAGCAGCTCCGGGACAGGCCGCACCGGGGAGCTGTTTTTT; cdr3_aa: CASSSGTGRTGELFF
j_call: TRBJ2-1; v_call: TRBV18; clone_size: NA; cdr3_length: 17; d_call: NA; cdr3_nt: TGTGCCAGCTCACCCCTAAACCGAGGGAGTTCCTACAATGAGCAGTTCTTC; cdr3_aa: CASSPLNRGSSYNEQFF
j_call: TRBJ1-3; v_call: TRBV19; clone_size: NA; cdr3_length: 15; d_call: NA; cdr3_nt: TGTGCCAGTAGTACAACAGGGATGGCTGGAAACACCATATATTTT; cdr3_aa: CASSTTGMAGNTIYF
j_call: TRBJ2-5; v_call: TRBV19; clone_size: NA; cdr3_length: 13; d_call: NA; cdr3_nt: TGTGCCAGTAGTGGAACAGGGAAGGAGACCCAGTACTTC; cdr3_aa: CASSGTGKETQYF
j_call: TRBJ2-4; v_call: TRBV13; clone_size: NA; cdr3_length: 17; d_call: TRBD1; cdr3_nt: TGTGCCAGCAGCTCTGGACAGGGGGCGGGGGCCAAAAACATTCAGTACTTC; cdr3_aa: CASSSGQGAGAKNIQYF
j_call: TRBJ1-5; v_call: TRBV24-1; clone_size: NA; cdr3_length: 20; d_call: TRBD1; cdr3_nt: TGTGCCACCAGTGAAACCCTCACCCAAACAGGGGCACCAAGCAATCAGCCCCAGCATTTT; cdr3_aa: CATSETLTQTGAPSNQPQHF
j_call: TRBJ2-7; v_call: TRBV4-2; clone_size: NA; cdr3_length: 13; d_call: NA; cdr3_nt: TGTGCCAGCAGGGAGACAGGCTCCTACGAGCAGTACTTC; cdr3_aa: CASRETGSYEQYF
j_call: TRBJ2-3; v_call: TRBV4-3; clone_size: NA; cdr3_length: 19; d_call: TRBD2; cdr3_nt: TGCGCCAGCAGCCTAGGCGGGACCCCGGGACTAGCGGCCACAGATACGCAGTATTTT; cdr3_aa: CASSLGGTPGLAATDTQYF
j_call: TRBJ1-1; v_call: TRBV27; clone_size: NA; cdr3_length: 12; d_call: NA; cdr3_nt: TGTGCCACCGGACGGGGAAGCACTGAAGCTTTCTTT; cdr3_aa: CATGRGSTEAFF
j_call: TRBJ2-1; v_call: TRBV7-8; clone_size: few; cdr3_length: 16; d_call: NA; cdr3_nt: TGTGCCAGCAGCTTAGCTTCGGCTAGCGCAAACAATGAGCAGTTCTTC; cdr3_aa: CASSLASASANNEQFF
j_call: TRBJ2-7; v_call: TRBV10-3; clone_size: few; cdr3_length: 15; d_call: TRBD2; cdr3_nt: TGTGCCATCAGTGAGTCGGGACTAGCGGGATCCGAGCAGTACTTC; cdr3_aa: CAISESGLAGSEQYF
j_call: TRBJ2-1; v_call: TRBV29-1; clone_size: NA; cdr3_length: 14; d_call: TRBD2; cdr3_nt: TGCAGCGTTCAGAGCGGGAGGGACTACAATGAGCAGTTCTTC; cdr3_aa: CSVQSGRDYNEQFF
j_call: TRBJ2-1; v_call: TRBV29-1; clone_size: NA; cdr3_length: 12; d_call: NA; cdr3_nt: TGCAGCGTTGGAGGGGGCTACAATGAGCAGTTCTTC; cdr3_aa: CSVGGGYNEQFF
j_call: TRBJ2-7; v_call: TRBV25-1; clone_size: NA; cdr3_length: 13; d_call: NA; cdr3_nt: TGTGCCAGCAGTCAGGACAAGGCCTACGAGCAGTACTTC; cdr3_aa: CASSQDKAYEQYF
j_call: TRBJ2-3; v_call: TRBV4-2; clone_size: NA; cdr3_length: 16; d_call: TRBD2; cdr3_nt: TGTGCCAGCAGCCAAGGGACTAGCGGGAATCTAAATACGCAGTATTTT; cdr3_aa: CASSQGTSGNLNTQYF
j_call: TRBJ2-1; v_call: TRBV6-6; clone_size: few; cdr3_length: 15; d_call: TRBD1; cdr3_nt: TGTGCCAGCAGCCTTGACAGGGGCTTATACAATGAGCAGTTCTTC; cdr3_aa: CASSLDRGLYNEQFF
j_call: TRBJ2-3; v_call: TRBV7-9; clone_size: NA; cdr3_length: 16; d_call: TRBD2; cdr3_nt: TGTGCCAGCAGCGACACTAGCGGGAGAAGCTGGGATACGCAGTATTTT; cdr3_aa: CASSDTSGRSWDTQYF
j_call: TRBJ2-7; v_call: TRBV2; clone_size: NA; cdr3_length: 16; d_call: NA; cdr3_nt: TGTGCCAGCAGTGGGGGAAGTCGCAGGGGAGTGGGCGAGCAGTACTTC; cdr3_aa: CASSGGSRRGVGEQYF
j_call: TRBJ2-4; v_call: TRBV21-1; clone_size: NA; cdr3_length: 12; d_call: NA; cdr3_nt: TGTGCCAGCGCGGGAAGTATAAACATTCAGTACTTC; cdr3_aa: CASAGSINIQYF
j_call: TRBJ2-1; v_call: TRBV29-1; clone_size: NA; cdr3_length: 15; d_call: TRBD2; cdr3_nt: TGCAGCGTTGAAACTAGCGGGCTTTCCTACAATGAGCAGTTCTTC; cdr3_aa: CSVETSGLSYNEQFF
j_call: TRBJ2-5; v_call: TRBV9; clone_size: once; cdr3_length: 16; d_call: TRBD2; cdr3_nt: TGTGCCAGCAGCTGGGGTAATAGCGGGGAGGGGGAGACCCAGTACTTC; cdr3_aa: CASSWGNSGEGETQYF
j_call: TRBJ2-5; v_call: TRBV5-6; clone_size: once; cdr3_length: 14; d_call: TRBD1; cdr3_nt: TGTGCCAGCAGGATGACAGGGGGCGAAGAGACCCAGTACTTC; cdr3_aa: CASRMTGGEETQYF
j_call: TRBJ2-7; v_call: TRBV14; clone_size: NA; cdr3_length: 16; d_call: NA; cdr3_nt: TGTGCCAGCAGCCAGCACCCGGACAGCTTCACCTACGAGCAGTACTTC; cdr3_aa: CASSQHPDSFTYEQYF
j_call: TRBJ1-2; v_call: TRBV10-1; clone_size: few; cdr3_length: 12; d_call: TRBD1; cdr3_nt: TGCGCCAGCTCCCCCGCCGGACAGGCGTACACCTTC; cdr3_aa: CASSPAGQAYTF
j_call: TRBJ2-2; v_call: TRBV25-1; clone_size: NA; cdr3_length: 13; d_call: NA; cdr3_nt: TGTGCCAGCAGTATTTACTACACCGGGGAGCTGTTTTTT; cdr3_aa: CASSIYYTGELFF
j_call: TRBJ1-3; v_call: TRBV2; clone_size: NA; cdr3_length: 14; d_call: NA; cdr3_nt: TGTGCCAGCACGACACCTATCTCTGGAAACACCATATATTTT; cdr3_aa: CASTTPISGNTIYF